Included here is one T cell receptor (beta chain) sequence, with context. Its antigen is still unknown. Per-base quality was not reported, and no clone a single base away is much larger than it. The record originates from a study of T cell changes during pregnancy in multiple sclerosis (dated by TCRdb to the late 2010s). Regarding the research as a whole: In women with multiple sclerosis, the researchers looked at how the T cell repertoire shifted as pregnancy progressed.

Preparation of the library involved the immunoSEQ multiplex PCR assay. The clones in this table, taken by TCRdb from immuneACCESS, are in-frame only. Not every clone is retained; where verified, under half of the shortfall comes from an unresolved V gene, and the cause of the rest is unknown. For this sample the table gives around 92,000 clones, of which 80% to 95% were detected only once. The ten most abundant clones make up roughly 4.5% of the sample. Material: peripheral blood, obtained in the first trimester of pregnancy. This clonotype was sampled from a female donor with multiple sclerosis, enrolled in a pregnancy study.

The DNA sequence is given as TGTGCCAGCAGGAGGGGACTAGCGGGGGGAATCACCGGGGAGCTGTTTTTT. Its translation is CASRRGLAGGITGELFF. In this chain, TRBV11-2 is recombined with TRBJ2-2; 15 middle bases align to TRBD2. According to the germline V gene, CDR1 reads SGHAT and CDR2 reads FQNNGV. Reading from cysteine to phenylalanine, the CDR3 counts 17 amino acids. Just the 51-base CDR3 DNA is kept, in frame starting at base 1. V has 6 bases trimmed and J has 4 bases trimmed; junction bases matching no gene number 6.